This TCR beta chain emerged from a study of beta chain features in type 1 diabetes. This clone is categorized as medium-sized. The target antigen is unknown. Study-wide results and limits: Within each of all four CD4+ subsets, Type 1 diabetes patients had TCRB CDR3s that were moderately but significantly shorter.

Reverse transcribing all isolated RNA meant expressed TCRB transcripts were sequenced. Data came from immunoSEQ multiplex PCR; TCRdb stores just in-frame clones and leaves some out. Seen here are some 160,000 clones, around 8.4% observed once, and the top ten hold around 0.5%. CDR1 is SGHRS and CDR2 is YFSETQ in the germline V gene. The CDR3 spans 11 residues. V lost 10 bases and J lost 3; bases outside the gene matches: 4. Sequencing was performed on central memory CD4+ T cells from blood. This clonotype originated in a woman aged 18 to 35 with type 1 diabetes. The J gene is TRBJ2-7, the V gene TRBV5-1; 7 bases agree with TRBD1. The CDR3 sequence is CAGRQGYEQYF. The CDR3 coding sequence is TGCGCCGGAAGACAGGGCTACGAGCAGTACTTC.